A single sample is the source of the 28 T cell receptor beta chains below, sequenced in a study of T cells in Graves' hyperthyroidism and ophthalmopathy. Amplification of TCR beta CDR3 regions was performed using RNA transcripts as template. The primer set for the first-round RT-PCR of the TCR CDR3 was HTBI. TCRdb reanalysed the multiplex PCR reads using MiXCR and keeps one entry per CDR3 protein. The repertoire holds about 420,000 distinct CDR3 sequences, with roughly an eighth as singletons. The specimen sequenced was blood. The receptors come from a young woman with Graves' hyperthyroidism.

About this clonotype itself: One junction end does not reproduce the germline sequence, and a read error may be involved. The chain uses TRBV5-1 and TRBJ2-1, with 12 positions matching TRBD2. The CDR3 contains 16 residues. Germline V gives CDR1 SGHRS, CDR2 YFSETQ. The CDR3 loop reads CASTHPGLAGLNGQFF. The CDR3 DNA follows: TGCGCCAGCACTCATCCGGGACTAGCGGGTCTCAATGGGCAGTTCTTC.

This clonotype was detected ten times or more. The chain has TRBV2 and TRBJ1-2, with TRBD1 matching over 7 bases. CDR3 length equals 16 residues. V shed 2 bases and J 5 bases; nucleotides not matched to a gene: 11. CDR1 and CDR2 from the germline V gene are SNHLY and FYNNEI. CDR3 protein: CASSEFVGTGAYGYTF. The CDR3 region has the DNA TGTGCCAGCAGTGAATTCGTGGGAACAGGGGCGTATGGCTACACCTTC.

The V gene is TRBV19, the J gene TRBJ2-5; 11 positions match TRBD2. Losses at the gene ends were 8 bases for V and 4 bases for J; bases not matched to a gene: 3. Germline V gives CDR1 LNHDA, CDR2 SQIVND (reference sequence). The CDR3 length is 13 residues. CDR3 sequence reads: CASGTSGRETQYF. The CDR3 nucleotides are TGTGCCAGTGGTACTAGCGGGAGAGAGACCCAGTACTTC.

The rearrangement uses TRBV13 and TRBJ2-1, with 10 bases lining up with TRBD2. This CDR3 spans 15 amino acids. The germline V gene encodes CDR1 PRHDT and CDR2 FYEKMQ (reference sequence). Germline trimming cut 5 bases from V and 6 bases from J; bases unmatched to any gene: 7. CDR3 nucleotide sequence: TGTGCCAGCAGCCTAAACATAGCGGGAGGCAATGAGCAGTTCTTC. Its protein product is CASSLNIAGGNEQFF. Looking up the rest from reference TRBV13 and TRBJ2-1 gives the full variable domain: AAGVIQSPRHLIKEKRETATLKCYPIPRHDTVYWYQQGPGQDPQFLISFYEKMQSDKGSIPDRFSAQQFSDYHSELNMSSLELGDSALYFCASSLNIAGGNEQFFGPGTRLTVL.

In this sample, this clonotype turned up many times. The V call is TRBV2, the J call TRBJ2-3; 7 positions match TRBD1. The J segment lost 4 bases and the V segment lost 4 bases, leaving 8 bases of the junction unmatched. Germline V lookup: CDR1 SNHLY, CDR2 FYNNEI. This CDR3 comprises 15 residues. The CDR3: CASSAETGRADTQYF. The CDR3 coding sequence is TGTGCCAGCAGTGCGGAGACAGGGCGTGCAGATACGCAGTATTTT.

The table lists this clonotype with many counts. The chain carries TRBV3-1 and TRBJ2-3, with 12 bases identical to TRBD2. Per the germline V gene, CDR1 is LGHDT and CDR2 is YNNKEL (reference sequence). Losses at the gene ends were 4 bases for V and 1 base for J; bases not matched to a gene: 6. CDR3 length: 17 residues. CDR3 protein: CASSLTSGSAGTDTQYF. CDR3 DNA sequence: TGTGCCAGCAGCCTGACTAGCGGGAGCGCGGGCACAGATACGCAGTATTTT.

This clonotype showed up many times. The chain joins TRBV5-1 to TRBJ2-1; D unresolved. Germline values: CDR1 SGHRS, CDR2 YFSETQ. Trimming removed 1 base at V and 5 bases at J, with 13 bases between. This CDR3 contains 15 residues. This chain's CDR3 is CASSLYFGVNNEQFF. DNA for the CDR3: TGCGCCAGCAGCTTGTATTTTGGAGTTAACAATGAGCAGTTCTTC. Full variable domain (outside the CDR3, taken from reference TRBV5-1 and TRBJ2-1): KAGVTQTPRYLIKTRGQQVTLSCSPISGHRSVSWYQQTPGQGLQFLFEYFSETQRNKGNFPGRFSGRQFSNSRSEMNVSTLELGDSALYLCASSLYFGVNNEQFFGPGTRLTVL.

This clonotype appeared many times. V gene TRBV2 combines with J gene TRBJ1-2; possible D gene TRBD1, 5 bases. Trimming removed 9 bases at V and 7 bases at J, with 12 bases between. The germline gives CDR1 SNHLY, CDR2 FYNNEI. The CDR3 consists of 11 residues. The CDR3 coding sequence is TGTGCCAGTGCAGGGTTTGGTGGCTACACCTTC. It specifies CASAGFGGYTF. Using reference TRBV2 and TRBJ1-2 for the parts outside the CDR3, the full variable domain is EPEVTQTPSHQVTQMGQEVILRCVPISNHLYFYWYRQILGQKVEFLVSFYNNEISEKSEIFDDQFSVERPDGSNFTLKIRSTKLEDSAMYFCASAGFGGYTFGSGTRLTVV.

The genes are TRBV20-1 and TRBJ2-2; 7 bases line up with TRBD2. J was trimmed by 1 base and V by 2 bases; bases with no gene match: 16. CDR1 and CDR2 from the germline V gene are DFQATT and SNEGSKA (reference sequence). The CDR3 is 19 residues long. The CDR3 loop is CSARPRQKSGRGNTGELFF. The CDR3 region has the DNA TGCAGTGCTAGACCTCGACAGAAGTCTGGGAGGGGGAACACCGGGGAGCTGTTTTTT.

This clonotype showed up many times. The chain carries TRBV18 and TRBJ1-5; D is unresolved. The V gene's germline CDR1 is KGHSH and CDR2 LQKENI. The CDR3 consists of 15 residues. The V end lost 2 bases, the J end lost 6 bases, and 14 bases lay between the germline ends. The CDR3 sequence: CASSPSAGTAQPQHF. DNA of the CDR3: TGTGCCAGCTCACCAAGTGCGGGAACGGCTCAGCCCCAGCATTTT.

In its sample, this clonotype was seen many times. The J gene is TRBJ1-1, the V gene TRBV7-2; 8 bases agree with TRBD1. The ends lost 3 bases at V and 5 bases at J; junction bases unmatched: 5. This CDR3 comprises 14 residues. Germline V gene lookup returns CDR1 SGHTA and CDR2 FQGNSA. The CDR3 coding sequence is TGTGCCAGCAGCTTTGGGACAGGCATGACTGAAGCTTTCTTT. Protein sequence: CASSFGTGMTEAFF.

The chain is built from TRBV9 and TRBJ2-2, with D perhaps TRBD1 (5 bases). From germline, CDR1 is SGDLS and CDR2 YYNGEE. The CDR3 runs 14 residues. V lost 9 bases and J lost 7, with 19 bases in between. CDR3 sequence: CATSSQGSGGELFF. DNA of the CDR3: TGTGCCACCTCTAGTCAGGGCTCCGGCGGGGAGCTGTTTTTT.

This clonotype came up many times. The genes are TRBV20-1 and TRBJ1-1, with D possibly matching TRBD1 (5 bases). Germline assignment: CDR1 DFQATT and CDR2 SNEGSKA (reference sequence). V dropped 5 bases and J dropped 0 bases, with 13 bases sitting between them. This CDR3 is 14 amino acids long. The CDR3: CSAQGRGMNTEAFF. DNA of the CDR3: TGCAGTGCTCAAGGGCGGGGGATGAACACTGAAGCTTTCTTT.

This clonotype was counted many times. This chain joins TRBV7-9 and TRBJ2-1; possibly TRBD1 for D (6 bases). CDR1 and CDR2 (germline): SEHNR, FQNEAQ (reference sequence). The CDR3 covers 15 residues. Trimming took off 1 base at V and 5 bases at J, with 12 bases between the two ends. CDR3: CASSLGIQGHNEQFF. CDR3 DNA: TGTGCCAGCAGCTTAGGGATCCAGGGGCACAATGAGCAGTTCTTC.

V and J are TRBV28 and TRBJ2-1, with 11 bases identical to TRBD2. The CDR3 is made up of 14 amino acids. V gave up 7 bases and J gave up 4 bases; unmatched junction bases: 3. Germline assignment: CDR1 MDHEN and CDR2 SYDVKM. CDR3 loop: CASIRLAGYNEQFF. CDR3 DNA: TGTGCCAGCATTCGACTAGCGGGGTACAATGAGCAGTTCTTC.

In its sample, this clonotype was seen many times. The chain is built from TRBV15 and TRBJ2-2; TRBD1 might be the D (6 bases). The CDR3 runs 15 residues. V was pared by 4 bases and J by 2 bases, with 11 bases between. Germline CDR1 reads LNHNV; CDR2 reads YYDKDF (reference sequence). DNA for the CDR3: TGTGCCACCAGCACAGACAGGACCAACACCGGGGAGCTGTTTTTT. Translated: CATSTDRTNTGELFF.

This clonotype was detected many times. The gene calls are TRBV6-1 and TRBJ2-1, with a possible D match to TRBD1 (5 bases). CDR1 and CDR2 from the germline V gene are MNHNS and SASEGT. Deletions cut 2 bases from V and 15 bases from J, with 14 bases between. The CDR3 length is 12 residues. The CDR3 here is CASSEQGPSPFF. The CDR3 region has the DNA TGTGCCAGCAGTGAACAGGGCCCCAGTCCGTTCTTC.

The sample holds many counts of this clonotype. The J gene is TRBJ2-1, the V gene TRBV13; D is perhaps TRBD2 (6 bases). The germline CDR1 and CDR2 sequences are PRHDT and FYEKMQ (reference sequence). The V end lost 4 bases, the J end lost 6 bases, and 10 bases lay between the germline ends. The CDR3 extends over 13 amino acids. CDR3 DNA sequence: TGTGCCAGCAGCTCGGGACTTCGCAATGAGCAGTTCTTC. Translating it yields CASSSGLRNEQFF.

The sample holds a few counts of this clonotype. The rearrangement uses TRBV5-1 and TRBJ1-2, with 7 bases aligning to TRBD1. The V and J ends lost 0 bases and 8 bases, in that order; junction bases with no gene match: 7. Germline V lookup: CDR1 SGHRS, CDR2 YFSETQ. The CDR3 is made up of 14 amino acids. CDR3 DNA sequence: TGCGCCAGCAGCTTGGATAGGGGGCAAGGCGGCTACACCTTC. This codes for CASSLDRGQGGYTF.

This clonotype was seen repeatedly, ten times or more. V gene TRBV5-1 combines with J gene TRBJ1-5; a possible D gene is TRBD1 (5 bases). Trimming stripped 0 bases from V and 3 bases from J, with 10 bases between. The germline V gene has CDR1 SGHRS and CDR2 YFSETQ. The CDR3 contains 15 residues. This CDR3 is CASSLDAGHNQPQHF. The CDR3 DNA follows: TGCGCCAGCAGCTTGGATGCAGGACACAATCAGCCCCAGCATTTT.

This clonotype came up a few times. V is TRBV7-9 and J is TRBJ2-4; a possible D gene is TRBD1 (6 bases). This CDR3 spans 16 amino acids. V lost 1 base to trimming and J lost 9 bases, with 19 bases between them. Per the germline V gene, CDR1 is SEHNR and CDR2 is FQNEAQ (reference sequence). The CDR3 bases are TGTGCCAGCAGCTTAGGGGCTGCAGGGGATAGAATCATTCAGTACTTC. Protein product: CASSLGAAGDRIIQYF.

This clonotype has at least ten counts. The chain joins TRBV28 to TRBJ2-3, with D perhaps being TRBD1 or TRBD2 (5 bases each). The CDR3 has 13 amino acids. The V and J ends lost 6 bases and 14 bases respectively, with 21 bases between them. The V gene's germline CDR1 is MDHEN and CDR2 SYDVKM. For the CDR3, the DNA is TGTGCCAGCAGGCCATCCGGGACCGGAGAAAGGTATTTT. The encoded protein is CASRPSGTGERYF.

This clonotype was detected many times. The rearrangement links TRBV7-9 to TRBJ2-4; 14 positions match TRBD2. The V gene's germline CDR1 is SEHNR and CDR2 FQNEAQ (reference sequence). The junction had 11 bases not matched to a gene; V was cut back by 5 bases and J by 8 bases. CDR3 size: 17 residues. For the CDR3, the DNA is TGTGCCAGCAGCCTAGGGACTAGCGGGAGAATGGGGGACATTCAGTACTTC. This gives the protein CASSLGTSGRMGDIQYF.

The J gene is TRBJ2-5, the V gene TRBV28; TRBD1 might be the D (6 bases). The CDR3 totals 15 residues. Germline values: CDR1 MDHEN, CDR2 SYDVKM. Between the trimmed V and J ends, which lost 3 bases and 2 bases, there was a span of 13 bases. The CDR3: CASSFDSGAQETQYF. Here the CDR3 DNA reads TGTGCCAGCAGTTTTGACTCAGGGGCACAAGAGACCCAGTACTTC.

The CDR3 coding sequence is TGTGCCAGCAGTGAGGCTTATAGCAATCAGCCCCAGCATTTT. Translation gives CASSEAYSNQPQHF. The rearrangement joins TRBV6-1 to TRBJ1-5; D ambiguous. V dropped 3 bases and J dropped 0 bases, with 6 bases sitting between them. The CDR3 runs 14 residues. CDR1 is MNHNS and CDR2 is SASEGT in the germline V gene.

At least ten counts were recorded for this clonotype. CDR3 nucleotide sequence: TGTGCCAGCAGTTACTCCCCAGCCGGTGGAAACACCATATATTTT. Translating it yields CASSYSPAGGNTIYF. The chain joins TRBV6-6 to TRBJ1-3; no clear D. From germline, CDR1 is MNHNY and CDR2 SVGAGI (reference sequence). This CDR3 has 15 residues. V was cut by 0 bases and J by 3 bases, with 9 bases left in between.

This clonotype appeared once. CDR3 sequence: CASSSLLGLSNQPQHF. CDR3 DNA: TGTGCCAGCAGTTCCCTCCTCGGCCTTAGCAATCAGCCCCAGCATTTT. The rearrangement links TRBV28 to TRBJ1-5; D not certain. CDR1 and CDR2 (germline): MDHEN, SYDVKM. With 4 bases removed from V and 0 bases from J, the gap between germline ends came to 13 bases. The CDR3 spans 16 residues.

The CDR3, as DNA: TGCAGCGTTGAGGGAGCGGGAGGAGAGACCCAGTACTTC. This codes for CSVEGAGGETQYF. The chain uses TRBV29-1 and TRBJ2-5; TRBD2 agrees at 9 bases. CDR1 SQVTM and CDR2 ANQGSEA come from the germline V gene. The V gene end was trimmed by 3 bases and the J gene end by 4 bases; junction bases not matched to a gene: 3. The CDR3 is 13 residues long.